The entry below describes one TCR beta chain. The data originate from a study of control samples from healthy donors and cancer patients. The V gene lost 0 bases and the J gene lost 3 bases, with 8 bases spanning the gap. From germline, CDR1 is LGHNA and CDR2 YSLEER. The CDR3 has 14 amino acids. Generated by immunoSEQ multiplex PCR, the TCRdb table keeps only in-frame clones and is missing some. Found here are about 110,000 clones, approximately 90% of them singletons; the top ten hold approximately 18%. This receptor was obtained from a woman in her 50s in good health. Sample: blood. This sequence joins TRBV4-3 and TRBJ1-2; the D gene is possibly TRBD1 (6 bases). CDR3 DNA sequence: TGCGCCAGCAGCCAAGAACAGGGACACTATGGCTACACCTTC. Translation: CASSQEQGHYGYTF.